This T cell receptor beta chain was recorded in a study of blood T cell repertoires in COVID-19. Germline V gene data show CDR1 as SGDLS and CDR2 as YYNGEE. CDR3 length: 14 residues. The ends lost 4 bases at V and 7 bases at J; junction bases unmatched: 6. Authors' data handling: How many nucleated cells were present was estimated from reference gene primer amplification. TCRdb's copy holds only in-frame clones and misses some; the assay was immunoSEQ multiplex PCR. D and trimming come from the DNA, and the V and J calls and clone size come from that table. The table includes almost 85,000 clones, approximately 82% detected once.

Source material: peripheral blood. This clonotype was sampled from a man at least 80 years old with active or convalescent COVID-19. This rearrangement joins TRBV9 to TRBJ2-7; 12 bases fit TRBD1. The CDR3 sequence is CASSPGTGGWEQYF. CDR3 coding DNA: TGTGCCAGCAGCCCAGGGACAGGGGGCTGGGAGCAGTACTTC.